This T cell receptor (beta chain) was observed in a study of OX40 agonist ivuxolimab in advanced cancers. Sequencing was performed with immunoSEQ multiplex PCR; in TCRdb, only in-frame clones are kept and a portion is missing. The repertoire holds 35,000 or so clones, about four fifths seen once, with about 2% in the top ten. Germline-derived CDR1 and CDR2 are DFQATT and SNEGSKA (reference sequence). The CDR3 spans 10 residues. Trimming removed 5 bases from V and 3 bases from J, with 5 bases in between. This chain links TRBV20-1 with TRBJ2-7, with D unclear. The sequence derives from an adult with an advanced solid tumor such as melanoma, head and neck, liver or kidney cancer. The specimen comprised CD4+ or CD8+ T cells sorted from blood, sampled in a trial of the OX40 agonist ivuxolimab. CDR3: CSAGDYEQYF. The CDR3 bases are TGCAGTGCTGGGGACTACGAGCAGTACTTC.